Presented here are 27 T cell receptor beta chains from one specimen sequenced in a study of CD8 T cells in Susac syndrome. cDNA came from around 0.5 to 1 ug RNA primed by random hexamers. TCRdb independently ran MiXCR on the immunoSEQ multiplex PCR reads; one entry per CDR3 protein. The sample contains about 300,000 distinct CDR3 sequences, about 90% of which appear only once. The material sequenced was CD4+ T cells from PBMCs. The origin of the receptors is a human donor with multiple sclerosis.

This sequence joins TRBV11-3 and TRBJ1-4; 7 bases are shared with TRBD1. Trimming removed 3 bases from V and 7 bases from J; junction bases left unmatched: 5. CDR1 is SGHNT, CDR2 YENEEA, per germline. The CDR3 runs to 14 residues. The CDR3 DNA is TGTGCCAGCAGCTTTGAACAGGGGAGTGAAAAACTGTTTTTT. Translating gives CASSFEQGSEKLFF.

The chain combines TRBV14 with TRBJ2-7; D could derive from TRBD1 or TRBD2 (5 bases each). From germline, CDR1 is SGHDN and CDR2 FVKESK. The CDR3 sequence is 19 residues long. Trimming cost V 0 bases and J 3 bases, with 24 bases left between them. The CDR3 DNA follows: TGTGCCAGCAGCCAAGACGGCAATAGATCGGGACGGAGGAACTACGAGCAGTACTTC. It is translated as CASSQDGNRSGRRNYEQYF.

The chain combines TRBV10-2 with TRBJ2-7, with 10 bases that match TRBD2. The V and J ends lost 2 bases and 5 bases, in that order; junction bases with no gene match: 9. Germline loops: CDR1 WSHSY, CDR2 SAAADI. The CDR3 contains 16 residues. This chain's CDR3 is CASSENLSGRGNEQYF. The CDR3 region has the DNA TGCGCCAGCAGTGAGAATTTAAGCGGGAGGGGCAACGAGCAGTACTTC.

The chain has TRBV6-5 and TRBJ2-3, with D perhaps matching TRBD2 (5 bases). Germline values: CDR1 MNHEY, CDR2 SVGAGI. CDR3 length: 16 residues. V lost 4 bases to trimming and J lost 0 bases, with 14 bases between them. The CDR3 here is CASSSTGFPSTDTQYF. The CDR3 DNA reads as TGTGCCAGCAGTTCCACGGGATTTCCTAGCACAGATACGCAGTATTTT.

CDR3 loop: CASSIGHGQPQHF. DNA for the CDR3: TGTGCCAGCAGCATCGGACACGGGCAGCCCCAGCATTTT. The chain employs TRBV7-6 and TRBJ1-5, with D possibly matching TRBD1 (5 bases). Trimming removed 5 bases from V and 7 bases from J, with 12 bases in between. The CDR3 extends over 13 amino acids. Germline lookup yields CDR1 SGHVS and CDR2 FNYEAQ.

The chain is built from TRBV7-6 and TRBJ2-5, with D tentatively TRBD2 (6 bases). This CDR3 has 16 amino acids. The V and J ends lost 2 bases and 4 bases respectively, with 17 bases between them. Germline V gene lookup returns CDR1 SGHVS and CDR2 FNYEAQ. CDR3 DNA sequence: TGTGCCAGCAGCTTATTATCTGGCGGGATGGGAGAGACCCAGTACTTC. Protein product: CASSLLSGGMGETQYF. The complete variable domain, with remaining parts taken from reference TRBV7-6 and TRBJ2-5, reads GAGVSQSPRYKVTKRGQDVALRCDPISGHVSLYWYRQALGQGPEFLTYFNYEAQQDKSGLPNDRFSAERPEGSISTLTIQRTEQRDSAMYRCASSLLSGGMGETQYFGPGTRLLVL.

This rearrangement joins TRBV20-1 to TRBJ2-7; 12 bases agree with TRBD1. The CDR3 totals 13 residues. Trimming at V came to 5 bases and at J to 7 bases, leaving 6 bases not matched to a gene. Germline CDR1 DFQATT, CDR2 SNEGSKA (reference sequence). The CDR3 spells CSAAGQGAGEQYF. CDR3 bases: TGCAGTGCTGCGGGACAGGGGGCTGGGGAGCAGTACTTC.

The chain joins TRBV4-1 to TRBJ2-7; 12 bases agree with TRBD2. The CDR3 has 14 residues. The germline V gene encodes CDR1 MGHRA and CDR2 YSYEKL. The ends lost 0 bases at V and 10 bases at J; junction bases unmatched: 4. The CDR3, as DNA: TGCGCCAGCAGCCAAGATACTAGCGGGAGGATACAGTACTTC. Its protein is CASSQDTSGRIQYF.

The genes are TRBV6-1 and TRBJ1-2; no clear D. Germline V gene data show CDR1 as MNHNS and CDR2 as SASEGT. V was cut by 5 bases and J by 4 bases, with 11 bases left in between. The CDR3 covers 13 residues. The CDR3 region is CASSPLGSYGYTF. DNA for the CDR3: TGTGCCAGCAGTCCTTTGGGGAGCTATGGCTACACCTTC.

The DNA for the CDR3 is TGTGCCAGCAGGACGGGGGGCGAGGGTGAAAAACTGTTTTTT. Amino acids: CASRTGGEGEKLFF. V gene TRBV2 combines with J gene TRBJ1-4; tentative D call: TRBD1 (6 bases). Germline CDR1 is SNHLY and CDR2 is FYNNEI. The CDR3 contains 14 residues. Trimming removed 6 bases at V and 7 bases at J, with 15 bases between. Variable domain in full (rest from reference TRBV2 and TRBJ1-4): EPEVTQTPSHQVTQMGQEVILRCVPISNHLYFYWYRQILGQKVEFLVSFYNNEISEKSEIFDDQFSVERPDGSNFTLKIRSTKLEDSAMYFCASRTGGEGEKLFFGSGTQLSVL.

This chain joins TRBV10-3 and TRBJ1-1, with D maybe TRBD1 (5 bases). Germline V gene data show CDR1 as ENHRY and CDR2 as SYGVKD. The ends were cut back, 3 bases at V and 7 bases at J, with 15 bases in the middle. The CDR3 contains 14 residues. CDR3 nucleotides: TGTGCCATCAGTGAATTCGCAGGGAGCCATGAAGCTTTCTTT. This translates into CAISEFAGSHEAFF.

J is TRBJ2-3 and V is TRBV2, with D perhaps TRBD1 or TRBD2 (5 bases each). The V end was cut by 2 bases, the J end by 5 bases, with 11 bases between. The CDR3 consists of 14 residues. The V gene's germline CDR1 is SNHLY and CDR2 FYNNEI. For the CDR3, the DNA is TGTGCCAGCAGTGAAAGGTCAGGGAGAGATACGCAGTATTTT. Translated: CASSERSGRDTQYF. Variable domain in full (rest from reference TRBV2 and TRBJ2-3): EPEVTQTPSHQVTQMGQEVILRCVPISNHLYFYWYRQILGQKVEFLVSFYNNEISEKSEIFDDQFSVERPDGSNFTLKIRSTKLEDSAMYFCASSERSGRDTQYFGPGTRLTVL.

This sequence joins TRBV5-1 and TRBJ2-1; D may be TRBD2 (6 bases). Looked up from germline, CDR1 is SGHRS and CDR2 is YFSETQ. The CDR3 totals 14 residues. The germline V and J ends were trimmed by 0 bases and 5 bases, with 9 bases remaining between them. This chain's CDR3 is CASSLGDSHNEQFF. DNA for the CDR3: TGCGCCAGCAGCTTGGGGGACTCACACAATGAGCAGTTCTTC.

The chain couples TRBV18 to TRBJ1-5; TRBD1 is a possible D gene (5 bases). The CDR3 is made up of 17 amino acids. With 3 bases removed from V and 3 bases from J, the gap between germline ends came to 18 bases. CDR1 KGHSH and CDR2 LQKENI come from the germline V gene. The CDR3 reads CASSPRRGDGHNQPQHF. CDR3 DNA sequence: TGTGCCAGCTCACCCCGACGCGGGGACGGACACAATCAGCCCCAGCATTTT.

This clonotype was found once. This chain connects TRBV7-2 to TRBJ2-2; 7 bases match TRBD2. This CDR3 has 16 residues. Per the germline V gene, CDR1 is SGHTA and CDR2 is FQGNSA. V lost 3 bases, J lost 5 bases, and 9 bases stayed unmatched. The CDR3 bases are TGTGCCAGCAGCTTCCGCGGGAGCAGGGAAACCGGGGAGCTGTTTTTT. Protein sequence: CASSFRGSRETGELFF.

V usage is TRBV5-5 and J usage is TRBJ2-3; D is possibly TRBD1 or TRBD2 (5 bases each). Germline V gene data show CDR1 as SGHKS and CDR2 as YYEKEE (reference sequence). V was trimmed by 0 bases and J by 6 bases, leaving 14 bases between them. The CDR3 is 15 amino acids. The CDR3 nucleotides are TGTGCCAGCAGCTTGGTCCCGGGGACCGTGGATACGCAGTATTTT. Translated: CASSLVPGTVDTQYF. Combining the CDR3 with reference TRBV5-5 and TRBJ2-3 gives the whole variable domain DAGVTQSPTHLIKTRGQQVTLRCSPISGHKSVSWYQQVLGQGPQFIFQYYEKEERGRGNFPDRFSARQFPNYSSELNVNALLLGDSALYLCASSLVPGTVDTQYFGPGTRLTVL.

The V and J genes are TRBV9 and TRBJ2-1; 10 bases line up with TRBD2. Germline V gene lookup returns CDR1 SGDLS and CDR2 YYNGEE. The trim removed 0 bases at V and 9 bases at J, leaving 6 bases unmatched. The length of the CDR3 is 15 residues. In nucleotides, the CDR3 is TGTGCCAGCAGCGTAGAGCTAGCGGGAGTCGGTGAGCAGTTCTTC. Its translation: CASSVELAGVGEQFF.

The chain links TRBV7-3 to TRBJ2-1; D perhaps matches TRBD2 (6 bases). The V end lost 1 base, the J end lost 0 bases, and 13 bases lay between the germline ends. From germline, CDR1 is SGHTA and CDR2 FQGTGA. The CDR3 length is 17 residues. The CDR3 sequence: CASSLMSGPGSYNEQFF. The DNA for the CDR3 is TGTGCCAGCAGCTTAATGAGCGGGCCTGGCTCCTACAATGAGCAGTTCTTC.

This chain uses TRBV27 with TRBJ2-3, with 8 bases lining up with TRBD1. Trimming cost V 2 bases and J 7 bases; bases outside gene matches: 5. Germline V CDR1 and CDR2: MNHEY, SMNVEV (reference sequence). This CDR3 region has 14 residues. Written as DNA, the CDR3 is TGTGCCAGCAGTTTAAGGCAGGGGGCGAATACGCAGTATTTT. The encoded protein is CASSLRQGANTQYF.

This chain joins TRBV15 and TRBJ2-7, with D uncertain. The V and J ends lost 4 bases and 4 bases respectively, with 8 bases between them. Germline lookup yields CDR1 LNHNV and CDR2 YYDKDF (reference sequence). The CDR3 has 12 amino acids. This CDR3 reads CATSTLGYEQYF. The CDR3 DNA is TGTGCCACCAGCACACTTGGATACGAGCAGTACTTC.

The chain joins TRBV3-1 to TRBJ1-1, with 8 bases matching TRBD1. Germline V gene data show CDR1 as LGHDT and CDR2 as YNNKEL (reference sequence). The CDR3 totals 15 residues. V lost 6 bases to trimming and J lost 0 bases; unmatched junction nucleotides: 6. The CDR3 sequence: CASSRTGSMNTEAFF. CDR3 nucleotides: TGTGCCAGCAGTCGGACAGGGAGCATGAACACTGAAGCTTTCTTT.

The V call is TRBV4-1, the J call TRBJ2-4; D is undetermined. CDR3 length: 14 residues. With 0 bases removed from V and 4 bases from J, the gap between germline ends came to 7 bases. From germline, CDR1 is MGHRA and CDR2 YSYEKL. The CDR3, as DNA: TGCGCCAGCAGCCAAGATGATAGGAAAAACATTCAGTACTTC. Translation: CASSQDDRKNIQYF.

This rearrangement joins TRBV5-1 to TRBJ2-1, with 9 bases aligning to TRBD1. The CDR3 runs 12 residues. V shed 4 bases and J 10 bases; nucleotides not matched to a gene: 3. Germline V gene data show CDR1 as SGHRS and CDR2 as YFSETQ. The CDR3 protein is CASSVDRGEQFF. In nucleotides, the CDR3 is TGCGCCAGCAGCGTGGACAGGGGAGAGCAGTTCTTC.

This clonotype was detected only once. This rearrangement joins TRBV6-1 to TRBJ2-7, with 11 bases fitting TRBD1. V dropped 8 bases and J dropped 10; count of bases not matched to a gene: 7. Germline CDR1 is MNHNS and CDR2 is SASEGT. This CDR3 has 12 residues. CDR3 protein: CASGRGQGAQYF. The CDR3 bases are TGTGCCAGCGGGAGAGGACAGGGGGCACAGTACTTC.

The V call is TRBV25-1, the J call TRBJ2-2; 7 bases fit TRBD2. V dropped 5 bases and J dropped 7; count of bases not matched to a gene: 13. This CDR3 is 16 amino acids long. Per the germline V gene, CDR1 is MGHDK and CDR2 is SYGVNS. The CDR3 region is CASSHSGLGGSGELFF. CDR3 in DNA: TGTGCCAGCAGTCACTCTGGACTAGGAGGAAGCGGGGAGCTGTTTTTT.

The chain joins TRBV29-1 to TRBJ2-7, with a tentative D call TRBD2 (6 bases). V lost 6 bases, J lost 3 bases, and 21 bases lay in between. From germline, CDR1 is SQVTM and CDR2 ANQGSEA. This CDR3 has 15 residues. CDR3 DNA sequence: TGCAGCGTCCTTCGACTACGGGAGCGAATCTACGAGCAGTACTTC. Its protein is CSVLRLRERIYEQYF.

The rearrangement links TRBV29-1 to TRBJ2-7; the D gene is possibly TRBD2 (6 bases). The CDR3 consists of 10 residues. Per germline, CDR1 SQVTM and CDR2 ANQGSEA. Trimming removed 0 bases from V and 9 bases from J, with 6 bases in between. The CDR3 is CSVEEGGQYF. CDR3 coding DNA: TGCAGCGTTGAAGAGGGAGGGCAGTACTTC.